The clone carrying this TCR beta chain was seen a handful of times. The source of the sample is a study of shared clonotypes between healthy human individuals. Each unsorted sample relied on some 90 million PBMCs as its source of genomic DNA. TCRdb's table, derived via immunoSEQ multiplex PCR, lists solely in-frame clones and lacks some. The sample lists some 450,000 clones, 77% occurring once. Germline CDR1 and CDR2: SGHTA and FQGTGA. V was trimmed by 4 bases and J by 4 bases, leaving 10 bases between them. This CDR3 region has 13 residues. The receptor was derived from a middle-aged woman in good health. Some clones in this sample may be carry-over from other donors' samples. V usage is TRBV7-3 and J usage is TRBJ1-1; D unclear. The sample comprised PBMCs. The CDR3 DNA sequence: TGTGCCAGCAGCTCGACTGTGAGCACTGAAGCTTTCTTT. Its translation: CASSSTVSTEAFF.